The source of this T cell receptor (beta chain) is a study of OX40 agonist ivuxolimab in advanced cancers. On this clone: The antigen remains unidentified.

This table comes from immunoSEQ multiplex PCR, and its TCRdb copy is limited to in-frame clones, with some not included. The table has tens of thousands of clones, 89% seen once. The CDR3 length is 15 residues. Per the germline V gene, CDR1 is KGHSH and CDR2 is LQKENI. V shed 1 base, J shed 4 bases, and the junction held 6 bases outside the gene matches. Anyone with autoimmune disease history or systemic immunosuppression was excluded. General study points: Clonal expansion among partial responders at 0.1-3.0 mg/kg ranked near the lowest.

The starting material was CD4+ or CD8+ T cells sorted from blood, obtained in a trial of the OX40 agonist ivuxolimab. The chain joins TRBV18 to TRBJ1-1; TRBD1 matches 7 bases. The receptor's source is an adult with an advanced solid tumor such as melanoma, head and neck, liver or kidney cancer. CDR3 in DNA: TGTGCCAGCTCACCACAGACAGGGAGGGGCACTGAAGCTTTCTTT. Amino acids: CASSPQTGRGTEAFF.